Below, one T cell receptor beta chain is given with its context. Germline-derived CDR1 and CDR2 are MNHNS and SASEGT. J lost 5 bases, V lost 4 bases, and 15 bases had no gene match. This CDR3 is built from 17 residues. The sample is drawn from a study of CD8 T cells in Susac syndrome. Random hexamers served to reverse transcribe roughly 0.45 to 1 ug RNA. MiXCR was run by TCRdb on the immunoSEQ multiplex PCR reads, yielding one entry per CDR3 protein. The data hold about 280,000 distinct CDR3 sequences, with about 88% observed a single time. The chain joins TRBV6-1 to TRBJ2-5, with 8 bases aligning to TRBD2. The specimen sequenced was CD8+ T cells from PBMCs. This receptor was obtained from a human donor with multiple sclerosis. The CDR3 DNA reads TGTGCCAGCAGTGGGTATCGGGAGGGCCCTCGTCGGGAGACCCAGTACTTC. Residues: CASSGYREGPRRETQYF.